A single sample is the source of the 3 T cell receptor beta chains below, sequenced in a study of Ad26.COV2.S vaccination and SARS-CoV-2 variants. The repertoire was sequenced with immunoSEQ multiplex PCR; TCRdb's copy has only in-frame clones and lacks some. The table lists about 180,000 clones, 87% of them singletons. Sequencing used peripheral blood, obtained after recovery from COVID-19. Source of these receptors: a human donor who had recovered from COVID-19.

The rearrangement joins TRBV19 to TRBJ1-1; possible D gene TRBD1, 5 bases. Deletions cut 1 base from V and 4 bases from J, with 10 bases between. Germline CDR1 and CDR2: LNHDA and SQIVND (reference sequence). The CDR3 extends over 14 amino acids. The CDR3 protein is CASSIAMRGTEAFF. The CDR3 DNA is TGTGCCAGTAGTATAGCTATGAGGGGCACTGAAGCTTTCTTT. Together with reference TRBV19 and TRBJ1-1, the CDR3 gives the full variable domain: DGGITQSPKYLFRKEGQNVTLSCEQNLNHDAMYWYRQDPGQGLRLIYYSQIVNDFQKGDIAEGYSVSREKKESFPLTVTSAQKNPTAFYLCASSIAMRGTEAFFGQGTRLTVV.

The chain joins TRBV5-1 to TRBJ2-7; D remains unclear. Germline V lookup: CDR1 SGHRS, CDR2 YFSETQ. The CDR3 is made up of 12 amino acids. Trimming pared 0 bases from V and 6 bases from J, leaving 7 bases between. The CDR3 loop is CASSLGTSEQYF. The DNA for the CDR3 is TGCGCCAGCAGCTTGGGTACAAGCGAGCAGTACTTC.

This sequence joins TRBV30 and TRBJ1-2, with D possibly matching TRBD1 (5 bases). The CDR3 spans 11 residues. Germline V gives CDR1 GTSNPN, CDR2 SVGIG (reference sequence). V shed 3 bases and J shed 8 bases, with 10 bases lying between them. The CDR3: CAWRGGGGYTF. The CDR3 nucleotides read TGTGCCTGGAGGGGGGGAGGAGGCTACACCTTC.